This T cell receptor (beta chain) was sequenced during a study of cytomegalovirus exposure and HLA in healthy donors. CDR3 size: 16 residues. Trimming shortened V by 8 bases and J by 1 base, and 20 bases separated the two germline ends. Germline CDR1 is MGHRA and CDR2 is YSYEKL. About this clone itself: Its antigen is not known.

Study-wide results and caveats: About 87% or about 30% of the time was how often most TCR beta V segments were productive, according to an earlier analysis.

Vbeta (60) and Jbeta (13) primers were used in the PCR. Only in-frame clones appear in the TCRdb table, and some are missing; sequencing was by immunoSEQ multiplex PCR. The sample yields approximately 160,000 clones, about two thirds seen once. This TCR came from a woman between 18 and 29 years old in good health and CMV-seropositive. Input material: PBMCs. The chain couples TRBV4-1 to TRBJ2-5, with D possibly matching TRBD2 (6 bases). In nucleotides, the CDR3 is TGCGCCAGCCGATTTACATGGAAGGGAGGCCAAGAGACCCAGTACTTC. This gives the protein CASRFTWKGGQETQYF.